These T cell receptor beta chains were read from a single sample in a study of CXCR3-negative and CXCR3-positive naive CD8 T cells. TCRdb re-analyzed the 5' RACE reads; it lists each CDR3 protein once, without DNA. This sample contains 130,000 or so distinct CDR3 sequences. Sequenced material: naive CXCR3- CD8+ T cells from blood. The receptors were gathered from a human donor in good health. Some clones in this sample may be carry-over from other donors' samples. Each CDR3 is given with its conserved first and last residue.

V gene,J gene,CDR3 protein
TRBV7-6,TRBJ2-7,CASSLRAAGGLSYEQYF
TRBV4-1,TRBJ1-5,CASSQDASIGGLYQPQHF
TRBV20-1,TRBJ2-7,CSARGGDRWYEQYF
TRBV7-2,TRBJ2-7,CASSPGLSYEQYF
TRBV7-6,TRBJ2-2,CASSFGGGTTGELFF
TRBV25-1,TRBJ1-1,CASSEAGVGEAFF
TRBV9,TRBJ2-7,CASSGRRDPYEQYF
TRBV10-3,TRBJ2-3,CAISEPGIGDTQYF
TRBV10-3,TRBJ2-5,CAISESAQETQYF
TRBV12-3/TRBV12-4,TRBJ2-7,CASSLSWAGTSGRSYEQYF
TRBV11-2,TRBJ2-5,CASSPVRLAPWPQYF
TRBV20-1,TRBJ2-6,CSARRIGSQVPGGANVLTF
TRBV5-1,TRBJ2-7,CASSLDPGTGAYEQYF
TRBV4-1,TRBJ2-7,CASSLGGQGSSYEQYF
TRBV7-2,TRBJ1-1,CASSQTNTEAFF
TRBV4-3,TRBJ2-7,CASSPGVFSYEQYF
TRBV6-6,TRBJ1-1,CASIPGGGKDTEAFF
TRBV5-1,TRBJ2-5,CASSSPTETGLGTQYF
TRBV29-1,TRBJ2-1,CSVPDGGEQFF
TRBV7-9,TRBJ2-1,CASSLSNYEQFF
TRBV28,TRBJ2-1,CASSPGTAYNEQFF
TRBV20-1,TRBJ2-1,CSARETSGDYNEQFF
TRBV29-1,TRBJ2-1,CSVERGYNEQFF
TRBV9,TRBJ2-2,CASSDRPGLAGIPNTGELFF
TRBV12-3/TRBV12-4,TRBJ2-5,CASSSETSRETQYF
TRBV29-1,TRBJ2-7,CSGLAGGSYEQYF
TRBV6-2/TRBV6-3,TRBJ1-1,CASSIRTALNTEAFF
TRBV12-3/TRBV12-4,TRBJ2-7,CASSFAWTIRGYEQYF
TRBV15,TRBJ2-2,CATSRDRGDTGELFF
TRBV12-5,TRBJ2-7,CASGLIYEQYF
TRBV7-9,TRBJ2-1,CASSPSSGSSYNEQFF
TRBV7-9,TRBJ2-2,CASTPAAGKIRTGELFF
TRBV2,TRBJ2-2,CASSDSSGELFF
TRBV6-6,TRBJ2-2,CASSSNPARLNTGELFF
TRBV12-3/TRBV12-4,TRBJ2-7,CASSWSSGSEQYF
TRBV15,TRBJ1-5,CATSRLLLTGIQPQHF
TRBV19,TRBJ2-7,CASSIISGTYEQYF
TRBV5-5,TRBJ2-1,CASSLGGANEQFF
TRBV6-2/TRBV6-3,TRBJ2-1,CASSYTEDYYNEQFF
TRBV6-5,TRBJ2-7,CASSYSVESVYEQYF
TRBV7-3,TRBJ2-3,CASSAGRRGTDTQYF
TRBV5-5,TRBJ2-1,CASSLGFDEHFF
TRBV9,TRBJ2-1,CASSERGRALYNKQFF
TRBV28,TRBJ2-1,CASSFSSRTGDSYNEQFF
TRBV7-9,TRBJ2-3,CASSLYYVGSSDTQYF
TRBV11-3,TRBJ1-3,CASSSGVDGNTIYF